The present T cell receptor (beta chain) was sequenced within a study of shared clonotypes between healthy human individuals (dated by TCRdb to about 2020). With regard to the full study: The cohort comprised a couple of women and a few men aged 18 to 49 years. Per donor, three plates each were used for CD4 naive and CD4 memory, two for CD8 naive, and one for CD8 memory. Per donor, leukapheresis produced somewhere between about 0.94 and 10 billion PBMCs. To increase sequencing depth and limit assay-specific biases, TCR repertoire library preparation and sequencing were carried out by different laboratories using diverse techniques. To estimate repertoire size and how much clonotypes are shared between individuals, the study performed deep sequencing of blood TCR repertoires from roughly five healthy adults. Study-level results and caveats: The genetic and exposure-history diversity represented was limited by the small number of donors. Larger estimated clonotype richness was generally found for naive subsets than for memory subsets. Rarefaction of sorted-subset datasets indicated incomplete sequencing despite the large sequencing depth. Clonotypes shared by all four sorted-subset donors showed higher generation probabilities than non-shared clonotypes. Pairwise subsampling indicated that sequencing depth was expected to affect the degree of clonotype sharing among donors. Sampling was limited to blood, and TCR repertoires in tissue likely differ from TCR repertoires in blood. About 4.5% of naive CD4, 3% to 4% of naive CD8, roughly 2.4% of memory CD4, and roughly 0.4% of memory CD8 clonotypes were shared across several donors.

Using the deep immunoSEQ assay, multiplex PCR amplified TCR CDR3 regions from genomic DNA. Extracted genomic DNA from each cell subset was distributed evenly across all wells of several immunoSEQ 96-well plates, and each plate was treated as a replicate. Each replicate PCR for sorted subsets received around 0.2 ug genomic DNA, equal to 30,000 or so T cell genomes. The purified libraries were quantified using a Qubit 3.0 fluorometer, sized with a Bioanalyzer 2100, and then quantified again using the KAPA Library Quantification kit. Every immunoSEQ 96-well plate was sequenced on a separate single-read 150-cycle Illumina NextSeq 550 flow cell. Concerning the study's data processing: Because the immunoSEQ output held only junctional sequences and lacked quality scores, the filtering could not match the filtering applied to full-length reads. Sequences were annotated with PyIR, a Python wrapper for IgBLAST v1.9, and V/J genes and CDR3 were assigned using IMGT germline references. Any read was removed if the V/J assignment was weak (E-value above 1e-6), the CDR3 was missing, or the read contained stop codons, out-of-frame junctions, or ambiguous translated residues. V3J clonotypes were defined as sequences sharing an identical inferred V gene, J gene, and CDR3 amino acid sequence. To compute the percentage overlap between repertoires, the number of shared unique clonotypes was divided by the size of the smaller repertoire. Three approaches were used to assess repertoire richness: RTK rarefaction, the Chao1 estimator, and Recon v2.1 estimates of unobserved clonotypes. Generation probabilities for all TCRbeta clonotypes obtained by the gDNA method from a handful of donors were computed using OLGA. This is the immuneACCESS table as TCRdb keeps it, with only in-frame sequences that have V and J called. A part of the clones is gone; compared with another copy, unresolved V genes explain less than half, and the rest is unexplained. The DNA gave D and trimming, while V, J and clone size come from that table. The table for this sample lists about 2 million clones; roughly 94% of them were counted only once. Of the sample, roughly 0.13% is held by the ten largest clones.

The donors were healthy, HIV-negative adults who had no recently reported acute infections or vaccinations. Every donor was a Caucasian adult living in Nashville, Tennessee, USA. CD4+ T cells were enriched by magnetic negative selection, after which naive cells were positively selected on CD45RA and the negative fraction was taken as the memory subset. Blood was collected by leukapheresis, and PBMCs were isolated by Ficoll-Histopaque density gradient centrifugation and then cryopreserved in liquid nitrogen vapor phase. Purity and quantity of every magnetically sorted T cell population were checked by analytical flow cytometry. Each sorted fraction had its genomic DNA isolated and then quantified by UV absorbance on a Nanodrop 2000c. With respect to this clone: The specificity of this receptor is unknown. Per-base quality was not reported, and no clone a single base away is much larger than it.

Cut back by 6 bases and 0 bases, the V and J ends lie 12 bases apart. Spanning cysteine to phenylalanine, the CDR3 consists of 14 amino acids. Just CDR3 DNA is preserved here, 42 bases in frame from base 1. CDR1 is given as MNHNY and CDR2 as SVGAGI, both from the germline V gene (reference sequence). The source of this sequence is a man aged 18-30 years in good health. The sample taken for sequencing was naive CD4+ T cells sorted from blood. Sample cell subset or site, as interpreted from the label and publication: CD45RA+ positively selected. Recombination connected TRBV6-6 to TRBJ2-7; tentative D gene TRBD2, with 5 bases matching. In nucleotide form, the sequence is TGTGCCAGCAGAGGACGGGATAGCTCCTACGAGCAGTACTTC. Protein translation: CASRGRDSSYEQYF.